The T cell receptor (beta chain) under discussion was sequenced for a study of early T cells in non-severe SARS-CoV-2 infection. This clonotype was detected a few times. One end of the junction varies from germline; a read error may be responsible. The CDR3 has 15 amino acids. The germline gives CDR1 LGHDT, CDR2 YNNKEL (reference sequence). One entry per CDR3 protein, called by TCRdb with MiXCR from the 5' RACE reads. Among roughly 120,000 distinct CDR3 sequences listed, over 10% were seen once. The TCR sequence derives from an adult who was a healthcare worker with PCR-confirmed SARS-CoV-2 infection or an uninfected control (not recorded which). The chain employs TRBV3-1 and TRBJ1-1; 7 nucleotides line up with TRBD1. This specimen was whole blood, taken at baseline. The CDR3 reads CVSSHWDRWNTEAFF. The CDR3 nucleotides read TGTGTCAGCAGCCACTGGGACAGATGGAACACTGAAGCTTTCTTT. Drawing the rest from reference TRBV3-1 and TRBJ1-1, the complete variable domain is DTAVSQTPKYLVTQMGNDKSIKCEQNLGHDTMYWYKQDSKKFLKIMFSYNNKELIINETVPNRFSPKSPDKAHLNLHINSLELGDSAVYFCVSSHWDRWNTEAFFGQGTRLTVV.